The clone carrying this TCR beta chain was seen more than once but under ten times. Its antigen is not known. The data stem from a study of T-cell memory formation after mild COVID-19. Study-wide points: CD8+ contracting clones occupied EMRA, while CD4+ ones occupied mainly CM and EM.

In TCRdb, the 5' RACE reads were re-called with MiXCR into one record per CDR3 protein. Of approximately 580,000 distinct CDR3 sequences in the sample, roughly 22% were seen once. The source of this sequence is an adult woman who had mild COVID-19 (a few samples of this study predate the infection). Cell type and time point are not known. The specimen was PBMCs or a T cell subset sorted from them (not recorded which).

The CDR3 sequence is CASGKDRGFTEAFF. For the CDR3, the DNA is TGTGCCAGCGGAAAGGACAGGGGTTTCACTGAAGCTTTCTTT. The J gene is TRBJ1-1, the V gene TRBV5-6; 9 bases line up with TRBD1. V dropped 7 bases and J dropped 4; count of bases not matched to a gene: 8. Germline V gene sequence: CDR1 SGHDT, CDR2 YYEEEE. This CDR3 has 14 residues.